These T cell receptor beta chains were read from a single sample in a study of blood T cell repertoires in COVID-19. The method was immunoSEQ multiplex PCR; TCRdb's version includes in-frame clones alone and lacks a portion of them. The sample includes fewer than 85,000 clones, over 60% of them seen just once. Sequenced: peripheral blood. These receptor sequences come from a woman aged 80 or over with active or convalescent COVID-19. CDR3s include the opening cysteine and the closing phenylalanine or tryptophan. Each record gives: D gene, V gene, clone size, J gene, CDR3 protein, CDR3 DNA. The D gene is left open where the match is weak. Only part of the rows carry a size: once, few, many, or a class if the clone is expanded.

D gene: .
V gene: TRBV9
clone size: .
J gene: TRBJ1-1
CDR3 protein: CASSVVESEAFF
CDR3 DNA: TGTGCCAGCAGCGTAGTAGAGTCTGAAGCTTTCTTT

D gene: .
V gene: TRBV4-3
clone size: .
J gene: TRBJ2-7
CDR3 protein: CASSQDAYSYEQYF
CDR3 DNA: TGCGCCAGCAGCCAAGACGCCTACTCCTACGAGCAGTACTTC

D gene: .
V gene: TRBV9
clone size: .
J gene: TRBJ2-3
CDR3 protein: CASSATRLSTDTQYF
CDR3 DNA: TGTGCCAGCAGCGCTACTAGACTTAGCACAGATACGCAGTATTTT

D gene: TRBD2
V gene: TRBV7-3
clone size: .
J gene: TRBJ2-3
CDR3 protein: CASSLAGGSTDTQYF
CDR3 DNA: TGTGCCAGCAGTCTAGCGGGGGGGAGCACAGATACGCAGTATTTT

D gene: .
V gene: TRBV4-3
clone size: .
J gene: TRBJ1-2
CDR3 protein: CASSPNLGGELTYGYTF
CDR3 DNA: TGCGCCAGCAGCCCCAATCTTGGGGGGGAACTGACCTATGGCTACACCTTC

D gene: TRBD2
V gene: TRBV10-1
clone size: once
J gene: TRBJ2-7
CDR3 protein: CAIGLERGSLRYEQYF
CDR3 DNA: TGCGCCATCGGTTTAGAGCGGGGGAGTCTAAGGTACGAGCAGTACTTC

D gene: .
V gene: TRBV19
clone size: .
J gene: TRBJ1-5
CDR3 protein: CASIPSWVGGGQPQHF
CDR3 DNA: TGTGCCAGTATCCCATCGTGGGTGGGCGGAGGTCAGCCCCAGCATTTT

D gene: TRBD1
V gene: TRBV6-1
clone size: .
J gene: TRBJ2-3
CDR3 protein: CASSGKPGQGADTQYF
CDR3 DNA: TGTGCCAGCAGTGGGAAACCGGGACAGGGGGCAGATACGCAGTATTTT

D gene: TRBD2
V gene: TRBV18
clone size: .
J gene: TRBJ2-5
CDR3 protein: CASSPRAGGQETQYF
CDR3 DNA: TGTGCCAGCTCACCACGAGCGGGGGGCCAAGAGACCCAGTACTTC

D gene: TRBD1
V gene: TRBV30
clone size: .
J gene: TRBJ2-3
CDR3 protein: CAWSEGQGATDTQYF
CDR3 DNA: TGTGCCTGGAGTGAGGGACAGGGGGCAACAGATACGCAGTATTTT

D gene: .
V gene: TRBV6-2/TRBV6-3
clone size: .
J gene: TRBJ2-3
CDR3 protein: CASSYGLRTSTDTQYF
CDR3 DNA: TGTGCCAGCAGTTACGGACTGAGGACTAGCACAGATACGCAGTATTTT

D gene: TRBD1
V gene: TRBV29-1
clone size: .
J gene: TRBJ1-1
CDR3 protein: CSVRDRVGTTEAFF
CDR3 DNA: TGCAGCGTGAGGGACAGGGTGGGGACCACTGAAGCTTTCTTT

D gene: TRBD1
V gene: TRBV27
clone size: few
J gene: TRBJ1-3
CDR3 protein: CASSPRQGLAGNTIYF
CDR3 DNA: TGTGCCAGCAGTCCTCGACAGGGACTTGCTGGAAACACCATATATTTT

D gene: .
V gene: TRBV7-2
clone size: .
J gene: TRBJ1-1
CDR3 protein: CASSLSAGVNTEAFF
CDR3 DNA: TGTGCCAGCAGCTTATCCGCAGGGGTGAACACTGAAGCTTTCTTT

D gene: TRBD1
V gene: TRBV6-5
clone size: .
J gene: TRBJ1-5
CDR3 protein: CASSWGTANQPQHF
CDR3 DNA: TGTGCCAGCAGTTGGGGGACAGCTAATCAGCCCCAGCATTTT

D gene: TRBD1
V gene: TRBV25-1
clone size: once
J gene: TRBJ1-6
CDR3 protein: CASSSTGTAFSPLHF
CDR3 DNA: TGTGCCAGCAGTTCGACCGGGACAGCTTTCTCACCCCTCCACTTT

D gene: .
V gene: TRBV5-8
clone size: .
J gene: TRBJ2-5
CDR3 protein: CASSEGDQETQYF
CDR3 DNA: TGTGCCAGCAGCGAAGGGGACCAAGAGACCCAGTACTTC

D gene: TRBD2
V gene: TRBV30
clone size: few
J gene: TRBJ2-6
CDR3 protein: CAWEVGRVGSAGANVLTF
CDR3 DNA: TGTGCCTGGGAGGTGGGGAGGGTCGGATCCGCTGGGGCCAACGTCCTGACTTTC

D gene: .
V gene: TRBV11-2
clone size: few
J gene: TRBJ2-6
CDR3 protein: CASSLDLPGLGVGANVLTF
CDR3 DNA: TGTGCCAGCAGCTTAGATCTACCAGGACTGGGAGTTGGGGCCAACGTCCTGACTTTC

D gene: .
V gene: TRBV29-1
clone size: .
J gene: TRBJ1-3
CDR3 protein: CSVGFAGSGNTIYF
CDR3 DNA: TGCAGCGTTGGATTCGCAGGGTCAGGAAACACCATATATTTT

D gene: TRBD2
V gene: TRBV5-1
clone size: .
J gene: TRBJ2-1
CDR3 protein: CASSLVSGGYNEQFF
CDR3 DNA: TGCGCCAGCAGCTTGGTTAGCGGGGGTTACAATGAGCAGTTCTTC

D gene: .
V gene: TRBV2
clone size: .
J gene: TRBJ1-4
CDR3 protein: CASSDGGTEKLFF
CDR3 DNA: TGTGCCAGCAGTGACGGCGGAACTGAAAAACTGTTTTTT

D gene: .
V gene: TRBV29-1
clone size: .
J gene: TRBJ1-1
CDR3 protein: CSVDMGAYTEAFF
CDR3 DNA: TGCAGCGTTGATATGGGGGCATACACTGAAGCTTTCTTT

D gene: .
V gene: TRBV27
clone size: .
J gene: TRBJ2-3
CDR3 protein: CASSFPGSRDTQYF
CDR3 DNA: TGTGCCAGCAGTTTCCCCGGTAGCCGAGATACGCAGTATTTT

D gene: .
V gene: TRBV9
clone size: .
J gene: TRBJ1-3
CDR3 protein: CASSPSRLLSGNTIYF
CDR3 DNA: TGTGCCAGCAGCCCCTCCAGGCTTCTCTCTGGAAACACCATATATTTT

D gene: TRBD1
V gene: TRBV19
clone size: few
J gene: TRBJ1-2
CDR3 protein: CASNLQGAQGYTF
CDR3 DNA: TGTGCCAGTAACTTACAGGGGGCGCAAGGCTACACCTTC

D gene: .
V gene: TRBV30
clone size: few
J gene: TRBJ1-3
CDR3 protein: CACDNSGNTIYF
CDR3 DNA: TGTGCCTGTGACAACTCTGGAAACACCATATATTTT

D gene: .
V gene: TRBV4-1
clone size: .
J gene: TRBJ1-6
CDR3 protein: CASSREDSRSYNSPLHF
CDR3 DNA: TGCGCCAGCAGCCGGGAAGACAGTCGGTCCTATAATTCACCCCTCCACTTT

D gene: .
V gene: TRBV7-8
clone size: .
J gene: TRBJ1-1
CDR3 protein: CASSPGRGSTEAFF
CDR3 DNA: TGTGCCAGCAGCCCAGGTAGGGGTAGCACTGAAGCTTTCTTT

D gene: .
V gene: TRBV3-1/TRBV3-2
clone size: .
J gene: TRBJ2-1
CDR3 protein: CASSQDLEKRFF
CDR3 DNA: TGTGCCAGCAGCCAAGATCTCGAGAAACGGTTCTTC

D gene: TRBD2
V gene: TRBV2
clone size: .
J gene: TRBJ2-7
CDR3 protein: CASSVLTSGTYEQYF
CDR3 DNA: TGTGCCAGCAGTGTGTTGACTAGCGGTACCTACGAGCAGTACTTC

D gene: .
V gene: TRBV18
clone size: .
J gene: TRBJ2-3
CDR3 protein: CASSPTIGFTDTQYF
CDR3 DNA: TGTGCCAGCTCACCGACTATTGGCTTTACAGATACGCAGTATTTT

D gene: TRBD1
V gene: TRBV6-6
clone size: once
J gene: TRBJ1-6
CDR3 protein: CASGQGANSPLHF
CDR3 DNA: TGTGCCAGTGGACAGGGGGCAAATTCACCCCTCCACTTT

D gene: .
V gene: TRBV29-1
clone size: once
J gene: TRBJ2-7
CDR3 protein: CSGTRGSYEQYF
CDR3 DNA: TGCAGCGGAACTCGCGGTAGCTACGAGCAGTACTTC

D gene: TRBD1
V gene: TRBV18
clone size: .
J gene: TRBJ1-4
CDR3 protein: CASSPRTGGDEKLFF
CDR3 DNA: TGTGCCAGCTCCCCAAGGACAGGGGGCGATGAAAAACTGTTTTTT

D gene: .
V gene: TRBV18
clone size: once
J gene: TRBJ2-7
CDR3 protein: CASSPLGVGATSYEQYF
CDR3 DNA: TGTGCCAGCTCACCCCTGGGTGTGGGGGCCACCTCCTACGAGCAGTACTTC

D gene: TRBD2
V gene: TRBV6-6
clone size: .
J gene: TRBJ2-2
CDR3 protein: CASSYGSGDSSGELFF
CDR3 DNA: TGTGCCAGCAGTTACGGTAGCGGGGATAGTAGCGGGGAGCTGTTTTTT

D gene: .
V gene: TRBV5-1
clone size: .
J gene: TRBJ2-7
CDR3 protein: CASSWTTGREQYF
CDR3 DNA: TGCGCCAGCAGTTGGACAACAGGGCGCGAGCAGTACTTC